This passage covers 26 T cell receptor beta chains from one sample sequenced in a study of cytomegalovirus exposure and HLA in healthy donors. Using immunoSEQ multiplex PCR, the repertoire was profiled, and TCRdb retains in-frame clones only, with some absent. This table holds 110,000 to 150,000 clones, around 93% found once. The specimen was PBMCs. These receptors originate from a man aged 18 to 30 in good health and CMV-seropositive.

V is TRBV7-9 and J is TRBJ1-4; 9 nucleotides line up with TRBD1. In germline, CDR1 is SEHNR, CDR2 FQNEAQ (reference sequence). There are 19 residues in the CDR3. V lost 1 base to trimming and J lost 0 bases; unmatched junction nucleotides: 9. CDR3 sequence (DNA): TGTGCCAGCAGCTTAGGGGGGACAGGGACGGGATCAACTAATGAAAAACTGTTTTTT. Its translation: CASSLGGTGTGSTNEKLFF.

V usage is TRBV6-5 and J usage is TRBJ2-7, with 11 bases matching TRBD2. The V gene's germline CDR1 is MNHEY and CDR2 SVGAGI. V trimming: 6 bases; J trimming: 5 bases; junction bases outside the gene matches: 9. The length of the CDR3 is 15 residues. The CDR3 DNA reads as TGTGCCAGCAGACTAATGACTAGCGGGACGGACGAGCAGTACTTC. Protein sequence: CASRLMTSGTDEQYF.

This chain uses TRBV6-1 with TRBJ2-3, with 7 nucleotides matching TRBD2. Per germline, CDR1 MNHNS and CDR2 SASEGT. V shed 9 bases and J 0 bases; nucleotides not matched to a gene: 6. The CDR3 runs to 14 residues. CDR3 in DNA: TGTGCCAGTCTAGCGGACACTAGCACAGATACGCAGTATTTT. This sequence encodes CASLADTSTDTQYF.

The V call is TRBV7-2, the J call TRBJ1-2; 9 bases line up with TRBD1. After removal of 2 bases from V and 6 bases from J, the junction contained 4 bases not matched to a gene. Germline V gene sequence: CDR1 SGHTA, CDR2 FQGNSA. This CDR3 contains 14 residues. The DNA for the CDR3 is TGTGCCAGCAGCTTATGGACAGGGGATCATGGCTACACCTTC. This sequence encodes CASSLWTGDHGYTF.

This chain joins TRBV5-1 and TRBJ2-1; maybe TRBD1 (5 bases). Germline lookup yields CDR1 SGHRS and CDR2 YFSETQ. The V gene lost 0 bases and the J gene lost 1 base, with 14 bases spanning the gap. This CDR3 region has 17 residues. The CDR3 region has the DNA TGCGCCAGCAGCTTGGCGAAAGGCAGGGAATCCTACAATGAGCAGTTCTTC. Translating gives CASSLAKGRESYNEQFF.

This clone appeared a single time. The gene calls are TRBV10-3 and TRBJ2-7, with 8 positions matching TRBD2. Germline V CDR1 and CDR2: ENHRY, SYGVKD. This CDR3 has 13 residues. Losses at the gene ends were 11 bases for V and 5 bases for J; bases not matched to a gene: 11. This CDR3 reads CASRSAGDHEQYF. As DNA, the CDR3 is TGTGCCTCGAGGTCAGCGGGAGACCACGAGCAGTACTTC.

The CDR3 region is CASSYSNSNGELFF. As DNA, the CDR3 is TGTGCCAGCAGTTACTCGAACTCCAACGGGGAGCTGTTTTTT. The chain is built from TRBV6-5 and TRBJ2-2; no firm D call. The V end lost 0 bases, the J end lost 7 bases, and 9 bases lay between the germline ends. The CDR3 totals 14 residues. Germline V gene data show CDR1 as MNHEY and CDR2 as SVGAGI.

The rearrangement uses TRBV6-1 and TRBJ2-7, with D possibly TRBD1 on 6 matching bases. CDR1 and CDR2 from the germline V gene are MNHNS and SASEGT. V was shortened by 6 bases and J by 2 bases, with 11 bases between the two germline ends. CDR3 length: 13 residues. Written as DNA, the CDR3 is TGTGCCAGCAGACAAGGACAGACCTACGAGCAGTACTTC. The encoded protein is CASRQGQTYEQYF.

This clone occurred once. The chain uses TRBV9 and TRBJ2-7, with 8 bases matching TRBD2. CDR3 length: 15 residues. V was clipped by 4 bases and J by 3 bases; unmatched bases: 9. Looked up from germline, CDR1 is SGDLS and CDR2 is YYNGEE. The CDR3 reads CASSPGGGLGYEQYF. CDR3 DNA sequence: TGTGCCAGCAGCCCCGGGGGGGGATTAGGCTACGAGCAGTACTTC.

The J gene is TRBJ1-1, the V gene TRBV5-1; D is uncertain. Germline V CDR1 and CDR2: SGHRS, YFSETQ. CDR3 size: 18 residues. V was clipped by 1 base and J by 0 bases, with 19 bases between them. In DNA, the CDR3 is TGCGCCAGCAGCTTGATGTGGGTAAAGCGGGCAGTGAACACTGAAGCTTTCTTT. This encodes CASSLMWVKRAVNTEAFF.

In its sample, this clone was seen a few times. Within the sample, other DNA sequences also encode this same CDR3. The rearrangement links TRBV29-1 to TRBJ1-2; D is unresolved. Per the germline V gene, CDR1 is SQVTM and CDR2 is ANQGSEA. V lost 0 bases and J lost 2, with 4 bases in between. This CDR3 is 12 amino acids long. CDR3 region: CSVEDRNYGYTF. In nucleotides, the CDR3 is TGCAGCGTTGAAGATCGGAACTATGGCTACACCTTC.

V is TRBV4-1 and J is TRBJ2-1, with unresolved D. The germline V gene encodes CDR1 MGHRA and CDR2 YSYEKL. The CDR3 is 18 amino acids. V dropped 1 base and J dropped 0 bases, with 16 bases sitting between them. The DNA for the CDR3 is TGCGCCAGCAGCCAAGCGACTTATGCCGGTAGCTCCTACAATGAGCAGTTCTTC. Translated, it gives CASSQATYAGSSYNEQFF.

CDR3 nucleotide sequence: TGTGCCAGCAGTGGAGGCAGCCGGCGGCATGGCTACACCTTC. It is translated as CASSGGSRRHGYTF. The J gene is TRBJ1-2, the V gene TRBV6-1; the D is unclear. Between the trimmed V and J ends, which lost 4 bases and 6 bases, there was a span of 15 bases. Per germline, CDR1 MNHNS and CDR2 SASEGT. This CDR3 has 14 residues.

The rearrangement uses TRBV5-1 and TRBJ1-2, with no clear D. The V gene's germline CDR1 is SGHRS and CDR2 YFSETQ. V was shortened by 0 bases and J by 7 bases, with 13 bases between the two germline ends. This CDR3 is 14 amino acids long. For the CDR3, the DNA is TGCGCCAGCAGCTTGGAAAGAGGGTCGGGTGGCTACACCTTC. Its protein is CASSLERGSGGYTF.

The gene calls are TRBV19 and TRBJ2-1; 9 bases are shared with TRBD2. CDR3 size: 15 residues. The ends lost 4 bases at V and 3 bases at J; junction bases unmatched: 4. Germline-derived CDR1 and CDR2 are LNHDA and SQIVND (reference sequence). The CDR3, as DNA: TGTGCCAGTAGTAGGGGACTAGCACGCTACAATGAGCAGTTCTTC. Protein: CASSRGLARYNEQFF.

The chain couples TRBV27 to TRBJ2-1; 8 bases are a match to TRBD2. The CDR3 consists of 16 residues. Germline CDR1 is MNHEY and CDR2 is SMNVEV (reference sequence). V gave up 4 bases and J gave up 8 bases; unmatched junction bases: 13. The CDR3 nucleotides read TGTGCCAGCAGTTATTTGGACGGGAGGGGGGGGGATGAGCAGTTCTTC. Translation: CASSYLDGRGGDEQFF.

This chain links TRBV5-1 with TRBJ1-2; the match to TRBD1 covers 9 bases. Trimming took 4 bases from V and 7 from J; bases not matched to a gene: 8. This CDR3 has 14 amino acids. Looked up from germline, CDR1 is SGHRS and CDR2 is YFSETQ. The CDR3 loop is CASSTQGAQGGYTF. The CDR3 DNA sequence: TGCGCCAGCAGCACACAGGGGGCGCAAGGTGGCTACACCTTC.

V is TRBV6-6 and J is TRBJ2-7; perhaps TRBD1 as D (6 bases). The CDR3 is 15 amino acids. The V and J ends lost 10 bases and 2 bases respectively, with 21 bases between them. The germline CDR1 and CDR2 sequences are MNHNY and SVGAGI (reference sequence). CDR3 protein: CATTRKTGLAYEQYF. Written as DNA, the CDR3 is TGTGCCACTACGAGAAAGACAGGCCTTGCCTACGAGCAGTACTTC.

The CDR3 spells CASSSTVYSNQPQHF. The CDR3 DNA reads TGTGCCAGCAGCTCGACAGTTTATAGCAATCAGCCCCAGCATTTT. The V and J genes are TRBV11-2 and TRBJ1-5; D might be TRBD1 (5 bases). The germline gives CDR1 SGHAT, CDR2 FQNNGV. The CDR3 spans 15 residues. The germline V and J ends were trimmed by 4 bases and 0 bases, with 10 bases remaining between them. The full variable domain, rest sourced from reference TRBV11-2 and TRBJ1-5, is EAGVAQSPRYKIIEKRQSVAFWCNPISGHATLYWYQQILGQGPKLLIQFQNNGVVDDSQLPKDRFSAERLKGVDSTLKIQPAKLEDSAVYLCASSSTVYSNQPQHFGDGTRLSIL.

The chain links TRBV20-1 to TRBJ2-3; tentative D call: TRBD2 (7 bases). CDR1 is DFQATT and CDR2 is SNEGSKA in the germline V gene (reference sequence). The CDR3 loop spans 11 amino acids. Between the trimmed V and J ends, which lost 1 base and 10 bases, there was a span of 9 bases. The CDR3 sequence is CSARVGGPQYF. The DNA for the CDR3 is TGCAGTGCTAGAGTGGGGGGGCCGCAGTATTTT.

The genes are TRBV18 and TRBJ2-7, with a possible D match to TRBD1 (7 bases). This CDR3 has 15 residues. Germline CDR1 and CDR2: KGHSH and LQKENI. Trimming left V 3 bases short and J 4 bases short, with 16 bases between. The CDR3 sequence is CASSPGQGGSYEQYF. CDR3 DNA: TGTGCCAGCTCACCGGGGCAGGGGGGTTCGTACGAGCAGTACTTC.

The chain recombines TRBV27 with TRBJ2-1; 10 bases line up with TRBD1. With 3 bases clipped from V and 4 bases from J, the junction kept 12 bases outside the gene matches. The germline gives CDR1 MNHEY, CDR2 SMNVEV (reference sequence). This CDR3 has 18 amino acids. CDR3 sequence (DNA): TGTGCCAGCAGTTTTTATTTCCGTCGGACAGGGGGTTACAATGAGCAGTTCTTC. The encoded protein is CASSFYFRRTGGYNEQFF.

The gene calls are TRBV7-9 and TRBJ2-2; 10 bases align to TRBD2. With 5 bases clipped from V and 5 bases from J, the junction kept 11 bases outside the gene matches. Germline lookup yields CDR1 SEHNR and CDR2 FQNEAQ (reference sequence). This CDR3 contains 17 residues. The CDR3 spells CASSPSSLAGVTGELFF. In DNA form, the CDR3 reads TGTGCCAGCAGCCCCTCATCGCTAGCGGGAGTTACCGGGGAGCTGTTTTTT.

This chain links TRBV30 with TRBJ1-1; D gene uncertain. CDR1 is GTSNPN, CDR2 SVGIG, per germline (reference sequence). The CDR3 is 11 residues long. Trimming cost V 2 bases and J 6 bases, with 7 bases left between them. The CDR3 region is CAWSISAEAFF. For the CDR3, the DNA is TGTGCCTGGAGTATATCGGCTGAAGCTTTCTTT.

CDR3 amino acids: CASSAGVRSNQPQHF. DNA for the CDR3: TGTGCCAGCAGTGCAGGGGTTCGGAGCAATCAGCCCCAGCATTTT. The gene calls are TRBV2 and TRBJ1-5, with D possibly being TRBD1 (6 bases). CDR3 length: 15 amino acids. CDR1 and CDR2 from the germline V gene are SNHLY and FYNNEI. V lost 4 bases and J 1 base, leaving 11 bases between the germline ends.

The gene calls are TRBV11-3 and TRBJ1-1, with 11 bases identical to TRBD1. The ends lost 4 bases at V and 5 bases at J; junction bases unmatched: 3. The CDR3 contains 14 residues. Germline-derived CDR1 and CDR2 are SGHNT and YENEEA. This CDR3 reads CASSSGQGETEAFF. CDR3 in DNA: TGTGCCAGCAGCTCGGGACAGGGGGAAACTGAAGCTTTCTTT.